This T cell receptor (beta chain) is drawn from a study of T cells expressing NK-cell markers (dated by TCRdb to between 2020 and 2021). A note on the overall study: Fewer than ten donors provided sorted CD3+CD56+NKG2C+, CD3+CD56+NKG2C- and CD3+CD56-NKG2C+ T-cell subsets, whose TCR beta-chain repertoires were profiled. Seven of the eight sequenced donors were HCMV-seropositive and one was HCMV-seronegative. The libraries were sequenced on Illumina HiSeq 2000/2500, MiSeq or NextSeq, producing 2 x 150 bp reads. The study sequenced eight donors, all healthy volunteers chosen at random: three men and five women.

The paper's findings and limits, for the study overall: Those dominant clonotypes were again the most abundant among CD3+CD56-NKG2C+ cells in a handful of donors, at roughly 28.3-65%. In several donors, the dominant CD3+CD56+NKG2C+ clonotypes ranked among the top 10 CD8+ clonotypes, making up roughly 1.0-8% of CD8+ T cells. Whether the expanded NKG2C-expressing T cell clones were specific for HCMV antigens remained unclear.

HCMV serostatus was determined by detecting HCMV-specific IgG in serum with a commercial ELISA kit. Peripheral blood mononuclear cells were isolated from blood by Ficoll density gradient centrifugation. Taken from the germline V gene, the CDR1 and CDR2 loops are SGHRS and YFSETQ. The cysteine opens and the phenylalanine closes a CDR3 of 21 amino acids. The protein alone is recorded here. TCRdb shows the sequencer as Illumina HiSeq 2000. TCR beta cDNA libraries were prepared using 5'RACE template switching, which introduced a universal primer site and unique molecular identifiers. cDNA synthesis was primed from the TCR beta constant segment, followed by two successive PCR amplification steps. Per the authors' processing: MIGEC handled demultiplexing of the reads and grouping by UMI, while MiTCR was used to assemble and quantify clonotypes. To exclude erroneous sequences, only TCR cDNA sequences supported by at least two reads were retained. The tcR package was used for downstream repertoire analysis, and clonotypes were matched across fractions by CDR3 nucleotide sequence plus V segment. Antigen specificity was annotated against VDJdb with VDJmatch, allowing one amino acid substitution in CDR3. Based on TCRdb reprocessing of the reads, there is one entry per CDR3 protein sequence, and DNA is missing. For this entry, the V and J calls and clone size follow TCRdb and not the study's own pipeline. For this sample, the table gives approximately 550,000 distinct CDR3 sequences. The ten largest clones represent roughly 3.4% of the sample.

A word on this clonotype: Which antigen it targets is not known.

The chain was built from TRBV5-1 and TRBJ2-3; the TRBD1 assignment by TCRdb is unverifiable without DNA. The clonotype originates from a man younger than 35 in good health. Donor details come from another sample of the same person, matched by shared clones. What was sequenced was blood T cells: a sorted CD56 or NKG2C T cell subset, CD4+ or CD8+ T cells, or bulk PBMC T cells (not recorded which). For the CDR3, the sequence is CASSSLASAPEETYFSDTQYF.